In its sample, the clone carrying this T cell receptor beta chain was seen a few times. Its antigen is not identified. Both TRBC1 and TRBC2 were covered by a beta constant-region primer of two equimolar oligonucleotides. An oligonucleotide with the SP2 primer and a 12-nucleotide UMI was ligated to the cDNA 3' end. One entry per CDR3 protein, called by TCRdb with MiXCR from the UMI-ligation and nested PCR reads. The table has 150,000 or so distinct CDR3 sequences, about 18% seen once. This sample was included in a study of naive and memory T cell subsets. Four subsets defined by CD45RA and CD27 were sorted after CD3, CD4, CD8 and live/dead staining. Study-wide results and limits: TCR abundance followed a power law differing between naive and memory subsets. In CD4 and CD8 cells, diversity dropped from naive through EMRA.

CDR1 and CDR2 from the germline V gene are LGHDT and YNNKEL (reference sequence). The V end lost 1 base, the J end lost 5 bases, and 11 bases lay between the germline ends. CDR3 length equals 14 residues. The sample consisted of naive CD4+ T cells from blood. The clonotype was recovered from a human donor in good health. This sequence joins TRBV3-1 and TRBJ2-5; D is undetermined. The CDR3 DNA follows: TGTGCCAGCAGCCAAGCCTTGGGTAAGGAGACCCAGTACTTC. It encodes CASSQALGKETQYF.